A single sample is the source of the 11 T cell receptor beta chains below, sequenced in a study of cytomegalovirus exposure and HLA in healthy donors. The study ran its PCR with 60 Vbeta and 13 Jbeta primers. Sequencing was performed with immunoSEQ multiplex PCR; in TCRdb, only in-frame clones are kept and a portion is missing. The sample holds about 150,000 clones, approximately 80% seen once. Sequenced input: PBMCs. The receptors originated from a woman between 40 and 55 years old in good health and CMV-seronegative.

This chain uses TRBV4-1 with TRBJ2-7, with no clear D. Trimming pared 3 bases from V and 2 bases from J, leaving 8 bases between. The CDR3 covers 13 residues. Per germline, CDR1 MGHRA and CDR2 YSYEKL. CDR3 sequence reads: CASSQTLTYEQYF. The CDR3 DNA reads TGCGCCAGCAGCCAGACTCTTACCTACGAGCAGTACTTC.

The rearrangement links TRBV28 to TRBJ2-7; 7 positions agree with TRBD1. This CDR3 is built from 14 residues. The V segment lost 5 bases and the J segment 1 base; nucleotides outside the gene matches: 5. CDR1 MDHEN and CDR2 SYDVKM come from the germline V gene. CDR3 coding DNA: TGTGCCAGCAGTCAACAGGGGCCTTCCTACGAGCAGTACTTC. Residues: CASSQQGPSYEQYF.

The chain couples TRBV14 to TRBJ2-2, with D possibly TRBD1 on 6 matching bases. V gave up 4 bases and J gave up 3 bases, with 15 bases separating them. Per germline, CDR1 SGHDN and CDR2 FVKESK. The CDR3 totals 16 residues. The CDR3 region has the DNA TGTGCCAGCAGCCCCTCTCAGGGGTGGGACACCGGGGAGCTGTTTTTT. This gives the protein CASSPSQGWDTGELFF. Drawing the rest from reference TRBV14 and TRBJ2-2, the complete variable domain is EAGVTQFPSHSVIEKGQTVTLRCDPISGHDNLYWYRRVMGKEIKFLLHFVKESKQDESGMPNNRFLAERTGGTYSTLKVQPAELEDSGVYFCASSPSQGWDTGELFFGEGSRLTVL.

The chain recombines TRBV19 with TRBJ2-1, with 7 nucleotides matching TRBD2. The germline CDR1 and CDR2 sequences are LNHDA and SQIVND (reference sequence). With V trimmed by 1 base and J by 7 bases, 4 bases remained unmatched. The CDR3 sequence is 14 residues long. CDR3 nucleotide sequence: TGTGCCAGTAGTATAGGAATAGCGGGTAATGAGCAGTTCTTC. Translation gives CASSIGIAGNEQFF.

The chain joins TRBV6-5 to TRBJ2-1, with 7 bases fitting TRBD2. Germline V gene data show CDR1 as MNHEY and CDR2 as SVGAGI. The CDR3 consists of 16 residues. J was trimmed by 0 bases and V by 1 base; bases with no gene match: 3. Here the CDR3 reads CASSYFRGSSYNEQFF. The CDR3 DNA reads TGTGCCAGCAGTTACTTTCGCGGGAGCTCCTACAATGAGCAGTTCTTC.

The chain employs TRBV5-1 and TRBJ2-5; 10 nucleotides line up with TRBD2. CDR3 size: 16 residues. Unmatched junction bases numbered 12, after V lost 6 bases and J lost 4 bases. Germline V CDR1 and CDR2: SGHRS, YFSETQ. DNA of the CDR3: TGCGCCAGCAATCTGCTAGCGGGAGTGTCCGGAGAGACCCAGTACTTC. Its translation is CASNLLAGVSGETQYF.

This chain connects TRBV4-1 to TRBJ2-4, with TRBD2 matching over 8 bases. J gave up 6 bases and V 1 base, and 5 bases lay outside the gene matches. Germline CDR1 and CDR2: MGHRA and YSYEKL. CDR3 length equals 15 residues. The CDR3: CASSQGAGGTNIQYF. The CDR3 DNA reads TGCGCCAGCAGCCAAGGGGCGGGGGGTACAAACATTCAGTACTTC.

This clone has just one count. The gene calls are TRBV11-2 and TRBJ2-7, with 9 bases that match TRBD1. CDR1 and CDR2 (germline): SGHAT, FQNNGV. The CDR3 is made up of 14 amino acids. V gave up 5 bases and J gave up 2 bases; unmatched junction bases: 4. The CDR3 region is CASSADRGPYEQYF. CDR3 coding DNA: TGTGCCAGCAGCGCGGACAGGGGACCCTACGAGCAGTACTTC.

The chain couples TRBV5-1 to TRBJ1-1, with a weak D call TRBD1 (5 bases). V lost 0 bases, J lost 4 bases, and 7 bases lay in between. CDR3 length: 13 amino acids. The germline CDR1 and CDR2 sequences are SGHRS and YFSETQ. CDR3 sequence reads: CASSLDRITEAFF. The CDR3, as DNA: TGCGCCAGCAGCTTGGACAGGATCACTGAAGCTTTCTTT.

The V gene is TRBV5-4, the J gene TRBJ2-6, with no clear D. CDR3 length: 16 residues. The germline V and J ends were trimmed by 0 bases and 2 bases, with 9 bases remaining between them. Germline V CDR1 and CDR2: SGHNT, YYREEE (reference sequence). CDR3 sequence reads: CASSLGFSPGANVLTF. CDR3 bases: TGTGCCAGCAGCTTGGGGTTTAGCCCTGGGGCCAACGTCCTGACTTTC. The variable domain in full, with the rest retrieved from reference TRBV5-4 and TRBJ2-6, is ETGVTQSPTHLIKTRGQQVTLRCSSQSGHNTVSWYQQALGQGPQFIFQYYREEENGRGNFPPRFSGLQFPNYSSELNVNALELDDSALYLCASSLGFSPGANVLTFGAGSRLTVL.

The genes are TRBV7-8 and TRBJ2-7, with a tentative D call TRBD2 (6 bases). Germline V gene data show CDR1 as SGHVS and CDR2 as FQNEAQ. Trimming stripped 2 bases from V and 4 bases from J, with 15 bases between. CDR3 length: 15 amino acids. DNA for the CDR3: TGTGCCAGCAGCTTATCCGGACCCGGGGGATACGAGCAGTACTTC. Translating gives CASSLSGPGGYEQYF.